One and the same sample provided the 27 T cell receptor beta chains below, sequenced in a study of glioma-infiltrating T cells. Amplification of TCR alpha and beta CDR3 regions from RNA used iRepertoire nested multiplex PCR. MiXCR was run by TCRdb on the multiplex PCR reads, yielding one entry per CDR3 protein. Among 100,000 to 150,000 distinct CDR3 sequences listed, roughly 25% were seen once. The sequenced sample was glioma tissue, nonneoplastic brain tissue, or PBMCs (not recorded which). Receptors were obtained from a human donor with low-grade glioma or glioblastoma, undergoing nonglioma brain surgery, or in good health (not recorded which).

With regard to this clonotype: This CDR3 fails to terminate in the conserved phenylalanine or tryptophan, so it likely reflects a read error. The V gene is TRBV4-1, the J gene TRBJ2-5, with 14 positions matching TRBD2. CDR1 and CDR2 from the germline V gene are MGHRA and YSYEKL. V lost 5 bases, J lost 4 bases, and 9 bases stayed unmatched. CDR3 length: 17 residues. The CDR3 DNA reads TGCGCCAGCAGCGATACCGGGACTAGCGGGAGCGGAGAGACCCAGTACCTC. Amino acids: CASSDTGTSGSGETQYL.

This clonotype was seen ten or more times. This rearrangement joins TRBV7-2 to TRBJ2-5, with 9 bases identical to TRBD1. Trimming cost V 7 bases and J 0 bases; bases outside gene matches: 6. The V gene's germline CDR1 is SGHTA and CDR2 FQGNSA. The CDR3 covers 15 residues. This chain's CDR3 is CASTSGQGNQETQYF. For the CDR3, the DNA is TGTGCCAGCACCTCCGGACAGGGGAACCAAGAGACCCAGTACTTC.

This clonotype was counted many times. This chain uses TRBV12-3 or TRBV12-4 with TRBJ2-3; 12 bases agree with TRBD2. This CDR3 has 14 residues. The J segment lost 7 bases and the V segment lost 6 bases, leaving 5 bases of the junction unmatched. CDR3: CASSLAGGFNTQYF. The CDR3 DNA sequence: TGTGCCAGCAGCCTAGCGGGAGGGTTCAATACGCAGTATTTT.

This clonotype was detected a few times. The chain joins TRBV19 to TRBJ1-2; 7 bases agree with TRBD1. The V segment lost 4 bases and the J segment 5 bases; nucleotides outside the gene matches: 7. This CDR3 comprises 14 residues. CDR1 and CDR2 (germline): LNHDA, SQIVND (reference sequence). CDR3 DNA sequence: TGTGCCAGTAGTAAAGACAGGGAGGTGTATGGCTACACCTTC. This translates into CASSKDREVYGYTF. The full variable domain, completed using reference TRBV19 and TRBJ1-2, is DGGITQSPKYLFRKEGQNVTLSCEQNLNHDAMYWYRQDPGQGLRLIYYSQIVNDFQKGDIAEGYSVSREKKESFPLTVTSAQKNPTAFYLCASSKDREVYGYTFGSGTRLTVV.

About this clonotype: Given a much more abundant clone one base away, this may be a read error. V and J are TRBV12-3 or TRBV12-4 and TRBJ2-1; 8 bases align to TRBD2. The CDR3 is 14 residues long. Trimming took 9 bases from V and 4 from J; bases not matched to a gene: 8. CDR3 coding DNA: TGTGCCAGAAGCCCGGGACTAGGGTACAATGAGCAGTTCTTC. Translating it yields CARSPGLGYNEQFF.

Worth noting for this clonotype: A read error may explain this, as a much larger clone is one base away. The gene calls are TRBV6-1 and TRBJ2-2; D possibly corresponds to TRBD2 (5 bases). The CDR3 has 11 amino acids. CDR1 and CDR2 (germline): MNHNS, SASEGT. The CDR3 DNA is TGTGCCAGCAGTAATACCGGGGAGATGTTTTTT. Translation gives CASSNTGEMFF.

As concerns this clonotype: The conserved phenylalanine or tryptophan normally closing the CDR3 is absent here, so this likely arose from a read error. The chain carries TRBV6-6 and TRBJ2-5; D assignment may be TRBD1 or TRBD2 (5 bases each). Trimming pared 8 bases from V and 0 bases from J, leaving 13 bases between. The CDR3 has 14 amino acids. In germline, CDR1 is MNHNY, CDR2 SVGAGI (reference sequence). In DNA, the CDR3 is TGTGCCAGCTCCAAAGGGACCAACCAAGAGACCCAGTACTCC. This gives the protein CASSKGTNQETQYS.

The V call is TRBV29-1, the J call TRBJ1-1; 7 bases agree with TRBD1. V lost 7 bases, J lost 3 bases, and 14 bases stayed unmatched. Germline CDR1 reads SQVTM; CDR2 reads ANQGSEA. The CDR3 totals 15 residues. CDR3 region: CSDLSGTARDTEAFF. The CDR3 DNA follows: TGCAGCGACCTATCGGGGACAGCAAGGGACACTGAAGCTTTCTTT. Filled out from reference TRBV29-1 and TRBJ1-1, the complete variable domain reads SAVISQKPSRDICQRGTSLTIQCQVDSQVTMMFWYRQQPGQSLTLIATANQGSEATYESGFVIDKFPISRPNLTFSTLTVSNMSPEDSSIYLCSDLSGTARDTEAFFGQGTRLTVV.

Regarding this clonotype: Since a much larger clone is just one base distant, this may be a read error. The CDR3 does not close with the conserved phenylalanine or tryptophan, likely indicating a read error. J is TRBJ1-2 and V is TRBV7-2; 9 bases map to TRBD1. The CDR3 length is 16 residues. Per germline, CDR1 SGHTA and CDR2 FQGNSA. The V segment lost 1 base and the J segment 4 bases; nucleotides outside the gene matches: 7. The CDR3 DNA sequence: TGTGCCAGCAGCTTAGAGGGACAGGGTTTGATCTATGGCTACACCTCC. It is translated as CASSLEGQGLIYGYTS.

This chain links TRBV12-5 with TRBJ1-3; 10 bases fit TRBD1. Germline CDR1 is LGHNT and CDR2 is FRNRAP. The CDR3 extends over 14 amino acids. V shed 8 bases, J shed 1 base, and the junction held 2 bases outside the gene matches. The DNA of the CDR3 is TGTGCTAGTAGACAGGGGGCTTCTGGAAACACCATATATTTT. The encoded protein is CASRQGASGNTIYF. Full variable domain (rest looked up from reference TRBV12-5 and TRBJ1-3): DARVTQTPRHKVTEMGQEVTMRCQPILGHNTVFWYRQTMMQGLELLAYFRNRAPLDDSGMPKDRFSAEMPDATLATLKIQPSEPRDSAVYFCASRQGASGNTIYFGEGSWLTVV.

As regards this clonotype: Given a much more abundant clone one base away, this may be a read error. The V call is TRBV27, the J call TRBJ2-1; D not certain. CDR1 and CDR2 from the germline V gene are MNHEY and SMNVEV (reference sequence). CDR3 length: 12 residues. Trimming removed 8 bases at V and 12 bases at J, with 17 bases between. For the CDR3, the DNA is TGTGCCAGCGGTTCCACCGAGTTTGGGCAGTTCTTC. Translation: CASGSTEFGQFF.

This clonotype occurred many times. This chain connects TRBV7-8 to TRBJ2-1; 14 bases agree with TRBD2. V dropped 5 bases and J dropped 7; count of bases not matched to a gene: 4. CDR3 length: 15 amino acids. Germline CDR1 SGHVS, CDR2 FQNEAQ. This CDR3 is CASSQTSGRVNEQFF. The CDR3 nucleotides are TGTGCCAGCAGCCAGACTAGCGGGAGGGTTAATGAGCAGTTCTTC.

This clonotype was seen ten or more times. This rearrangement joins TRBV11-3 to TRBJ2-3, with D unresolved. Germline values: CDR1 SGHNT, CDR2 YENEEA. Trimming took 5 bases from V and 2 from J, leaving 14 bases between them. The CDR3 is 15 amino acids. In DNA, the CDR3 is TGTGCCAGCAGCCATTGCCTACCTTACACAGATACGCAGTATTTT. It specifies CASSHCLPYTDTQYF.

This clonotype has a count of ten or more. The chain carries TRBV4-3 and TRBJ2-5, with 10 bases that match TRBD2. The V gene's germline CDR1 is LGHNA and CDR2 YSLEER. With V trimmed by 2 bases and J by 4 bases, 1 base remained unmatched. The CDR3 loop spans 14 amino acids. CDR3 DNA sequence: TGCGCCAGCAGCCAAAGACTAGCGGGAGAGACCCAGTACTTC. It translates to CASSQRLAGETQYF.

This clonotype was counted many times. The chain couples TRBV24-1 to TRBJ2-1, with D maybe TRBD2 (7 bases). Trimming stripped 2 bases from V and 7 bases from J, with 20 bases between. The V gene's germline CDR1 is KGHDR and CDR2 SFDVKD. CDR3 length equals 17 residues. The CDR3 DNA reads TGTGCCACCAGTGATTGGAAGGGGGACTACGTGATAAATGAGCAGTTCTTC. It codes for CATSDWKGDYVINEQFF.

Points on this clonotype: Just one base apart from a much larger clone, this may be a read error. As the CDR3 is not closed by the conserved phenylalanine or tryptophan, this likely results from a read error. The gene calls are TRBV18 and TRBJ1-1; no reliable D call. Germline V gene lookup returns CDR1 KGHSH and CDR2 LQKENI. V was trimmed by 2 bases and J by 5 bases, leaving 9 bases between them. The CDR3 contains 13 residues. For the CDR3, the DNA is TGTGCCAGCTCACCAGGAGGTCCGACTGAAGCTTTCCTT. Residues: CASSPGGPTEAFL.

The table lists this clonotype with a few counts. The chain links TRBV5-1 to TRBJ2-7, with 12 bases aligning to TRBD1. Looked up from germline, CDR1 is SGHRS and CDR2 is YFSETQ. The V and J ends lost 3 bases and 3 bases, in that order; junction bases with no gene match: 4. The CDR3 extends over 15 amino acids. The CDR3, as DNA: TGCGCCAGCAGCTGGGACAGGGGGCGCATCTACGAGCAGTACTTC. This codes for CASSWDRGRIYEQYF.

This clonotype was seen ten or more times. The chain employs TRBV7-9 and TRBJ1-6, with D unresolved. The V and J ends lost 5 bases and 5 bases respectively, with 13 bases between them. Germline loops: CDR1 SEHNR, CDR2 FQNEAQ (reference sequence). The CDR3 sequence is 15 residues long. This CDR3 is CASSVGLGNNSPLHF. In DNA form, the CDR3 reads TGTGCCAGCAGCGTCGGACTAGGAAATAATTCACCCCTCCACTTT. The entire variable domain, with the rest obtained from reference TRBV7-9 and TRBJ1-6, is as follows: DTGVSQNPRHKITKRGQNVTFRCDPISEHNRLYWYRQTLGQGPEFLTYFQNEAQLEKSRLLSDRFSAERPKGSFSTLEIQRTEQGDSAMYLCASSVGLGNNSPLHFGNGTRLTVT.

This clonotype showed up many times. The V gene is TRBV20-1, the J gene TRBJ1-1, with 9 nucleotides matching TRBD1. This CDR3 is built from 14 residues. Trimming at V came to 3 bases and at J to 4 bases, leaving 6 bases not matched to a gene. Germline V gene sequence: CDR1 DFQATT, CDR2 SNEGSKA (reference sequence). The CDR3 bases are TGCAGTGCTAGCGGACAGGGGCCCAGCACTGAAGCTTTCTTT. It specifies CSASGQGPSTEAFF.

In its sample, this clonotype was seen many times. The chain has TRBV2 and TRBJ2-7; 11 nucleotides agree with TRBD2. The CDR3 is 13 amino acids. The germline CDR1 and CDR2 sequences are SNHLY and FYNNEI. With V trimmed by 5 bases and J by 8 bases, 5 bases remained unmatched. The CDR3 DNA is TGTGCCAGCAGTCCCGGGACTAGCGGAAAGCAGTACTTC. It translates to CASSPGTSGKQYF.

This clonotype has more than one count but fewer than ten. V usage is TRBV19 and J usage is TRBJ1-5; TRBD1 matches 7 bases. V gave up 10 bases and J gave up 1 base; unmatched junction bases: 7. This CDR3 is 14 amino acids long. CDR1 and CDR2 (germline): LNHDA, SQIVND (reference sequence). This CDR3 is CATSGTASNQPQHF. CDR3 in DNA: TGTGCCACCAGCGGGACAGCGAGCAATCAGCCCCAGCATTTT.

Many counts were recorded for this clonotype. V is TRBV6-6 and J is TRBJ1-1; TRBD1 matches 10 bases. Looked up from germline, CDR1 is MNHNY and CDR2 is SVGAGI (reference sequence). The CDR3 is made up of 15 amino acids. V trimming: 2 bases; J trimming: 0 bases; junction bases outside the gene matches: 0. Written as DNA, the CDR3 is TGTGCCAGCAGTTACGGACAGGGGGTGAACACTGAAGCTTTCTTT. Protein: CASSYGQGVNTEAFF.

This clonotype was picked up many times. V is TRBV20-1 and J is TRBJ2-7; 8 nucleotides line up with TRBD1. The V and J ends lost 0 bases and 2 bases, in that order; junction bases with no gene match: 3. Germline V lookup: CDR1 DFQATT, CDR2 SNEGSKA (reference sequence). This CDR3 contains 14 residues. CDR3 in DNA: TGCAGTGCTAGAGATGCACAGGGGGCCTACGAGCAGTACTTC. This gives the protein CSARDAQGAYEQYF.

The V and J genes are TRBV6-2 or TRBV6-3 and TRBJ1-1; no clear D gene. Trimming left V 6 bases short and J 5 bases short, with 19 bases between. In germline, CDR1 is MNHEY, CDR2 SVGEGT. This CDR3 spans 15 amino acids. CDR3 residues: CASSVAGPMRTEAFF. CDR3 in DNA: TGTGCCAGCAGCGTAGCGGGTCCCATGAGAACTGAAGCTTTCTTT.

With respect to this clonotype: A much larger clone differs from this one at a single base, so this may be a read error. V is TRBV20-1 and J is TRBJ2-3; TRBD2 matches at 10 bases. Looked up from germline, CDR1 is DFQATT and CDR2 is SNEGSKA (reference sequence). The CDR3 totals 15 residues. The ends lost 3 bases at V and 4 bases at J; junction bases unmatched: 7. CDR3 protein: CSARASGSRADTQYF. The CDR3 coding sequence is TGCAGTGCTAGGGCTAGCGGGAGTAGGGCAGATACGCAGTATTTT.

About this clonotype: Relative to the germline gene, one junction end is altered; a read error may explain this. The CDR3, as DNA: TGTGCTAGTGATTTGGTAGGTGGAGATACGCAGTATTTT. Translating it yields CASDLVGGDTQYF. This sequence joins TRBV12-5 and TRBJ2-3; unclear D gene. The CDR3 has 13 amino acids. The germline V gene encodes CDR1 LGHNT and CDR2 FRNRAP.

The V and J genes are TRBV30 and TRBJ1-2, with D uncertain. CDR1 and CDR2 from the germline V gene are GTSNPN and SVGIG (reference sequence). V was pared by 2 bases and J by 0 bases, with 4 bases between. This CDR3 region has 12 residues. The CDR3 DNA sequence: TGTGCCTGGAGTAGGACTAACTATGGCTACACCTTC. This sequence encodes CAWSRTNYGYTF. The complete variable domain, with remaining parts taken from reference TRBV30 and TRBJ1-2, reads SQTIHQWPATLVQPVGSPLSLECTVEGTSNPNLYWYRQAAGRGLQLLFYSVGIGQISSEVPQNLSASRPQDRQFILSSKKLLLSDSGFYLCAWSRTNYGYTFGSGTRLTVV.